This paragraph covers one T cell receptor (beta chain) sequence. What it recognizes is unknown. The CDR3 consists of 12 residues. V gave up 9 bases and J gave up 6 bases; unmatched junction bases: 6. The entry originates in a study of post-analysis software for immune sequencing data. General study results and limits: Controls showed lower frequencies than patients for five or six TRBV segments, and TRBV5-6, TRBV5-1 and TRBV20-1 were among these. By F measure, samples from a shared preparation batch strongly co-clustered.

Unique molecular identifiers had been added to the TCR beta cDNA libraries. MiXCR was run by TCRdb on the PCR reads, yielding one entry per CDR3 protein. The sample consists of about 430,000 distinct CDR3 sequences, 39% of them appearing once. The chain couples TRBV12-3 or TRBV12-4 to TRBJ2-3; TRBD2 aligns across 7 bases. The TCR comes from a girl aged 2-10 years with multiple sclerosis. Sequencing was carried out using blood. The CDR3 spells CASRMGGDTQYF. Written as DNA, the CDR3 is TGTGCCAGTCGCATGGGGGGGGATACGCAGTATTTT.